The clone carrying this TCR beta chain was seen a single time. Its target is not known. The sample originates from a study of CD8 T cells in Susac syndrome. Random hexamers were used to reverse transcribe an amount of about 0.5 to 1 ug RNA. Each CDR3 protein gets one entry after TCRdb re-called the immunoSEQ multiplex PCR reads with MiXCR. The sample has about 150,000 distinct CDR3 sequences; about 95% are singletons. Overall study findings and caveats: None of the CD4+ T cell repertoires in Susac syndrome showed clonal expansion.

In contrast to the negatively isolated CD8+ and CD4+ T cells, TEMRA cells were FACS-enriched. From germline, CDR1 is LGHDT and CDR2 YNNKEL (reference sequence). The length of the CDR3 is 14 residues. V lost 5 bases, J lost 3 bases, and 5 bases stayed unmatched. The sample was CD4+ T cells from PBMCs. This clonotype was sampled from a human donor with Susac syndrome. The chain joins TRBV3-1 to TRBJ2-7, with TRBD1 matching over 9 bases. CDR3 sequence reads: CASSSRQGGYEQYF. The CDR3 bases are TGTGCCAGCAGCAGCCGACAGGGGGGCTACGAGCAGTACTTC.